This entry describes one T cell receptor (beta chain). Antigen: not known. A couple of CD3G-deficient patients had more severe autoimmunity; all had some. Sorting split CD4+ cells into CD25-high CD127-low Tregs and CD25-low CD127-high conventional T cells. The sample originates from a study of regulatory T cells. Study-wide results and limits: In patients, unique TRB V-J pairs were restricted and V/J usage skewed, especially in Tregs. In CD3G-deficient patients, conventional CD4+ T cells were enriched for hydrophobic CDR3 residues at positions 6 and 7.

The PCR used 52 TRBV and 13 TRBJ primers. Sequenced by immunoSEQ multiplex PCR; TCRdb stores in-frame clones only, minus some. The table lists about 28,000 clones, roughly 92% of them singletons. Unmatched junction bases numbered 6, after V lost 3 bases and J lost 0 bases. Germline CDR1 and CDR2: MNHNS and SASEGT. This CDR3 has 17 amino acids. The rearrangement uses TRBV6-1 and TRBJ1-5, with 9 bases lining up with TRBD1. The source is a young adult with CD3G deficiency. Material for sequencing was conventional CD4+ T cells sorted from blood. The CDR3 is CASSERDRESSNQPQHF. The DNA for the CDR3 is TGTGCCAGCAGTGAGCGGGACAGGGAGTCTAGCAATCAGCCCCAGCATTTT.